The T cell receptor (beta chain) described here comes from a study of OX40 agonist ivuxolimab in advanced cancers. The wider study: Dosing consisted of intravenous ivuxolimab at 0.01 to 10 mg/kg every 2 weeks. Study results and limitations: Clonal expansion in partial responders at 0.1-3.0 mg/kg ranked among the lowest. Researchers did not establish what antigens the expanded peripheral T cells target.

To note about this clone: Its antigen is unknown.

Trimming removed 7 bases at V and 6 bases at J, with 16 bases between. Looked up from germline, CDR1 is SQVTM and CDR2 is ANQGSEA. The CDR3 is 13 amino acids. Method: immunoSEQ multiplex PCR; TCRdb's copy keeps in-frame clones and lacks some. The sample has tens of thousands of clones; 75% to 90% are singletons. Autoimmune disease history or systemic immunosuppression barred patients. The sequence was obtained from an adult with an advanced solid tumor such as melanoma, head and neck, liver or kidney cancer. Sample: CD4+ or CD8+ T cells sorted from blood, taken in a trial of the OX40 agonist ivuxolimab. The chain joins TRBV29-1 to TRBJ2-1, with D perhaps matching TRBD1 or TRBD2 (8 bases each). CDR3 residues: CSAGGTGLNEQFF. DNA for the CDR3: TGCAGCGCGGGGGGGACAGGCCTCAATGAGCAGTTCTTC.